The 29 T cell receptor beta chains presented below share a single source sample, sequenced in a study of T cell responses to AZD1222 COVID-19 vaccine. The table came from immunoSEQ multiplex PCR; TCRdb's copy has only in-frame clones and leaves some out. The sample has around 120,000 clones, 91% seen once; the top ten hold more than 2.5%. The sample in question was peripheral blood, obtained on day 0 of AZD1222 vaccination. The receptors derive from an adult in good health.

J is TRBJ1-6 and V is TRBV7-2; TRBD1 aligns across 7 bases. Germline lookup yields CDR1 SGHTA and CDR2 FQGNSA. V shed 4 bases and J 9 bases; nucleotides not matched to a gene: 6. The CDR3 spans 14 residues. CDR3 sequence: CASSSRDSRSPLHF. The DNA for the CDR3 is TGTGCCAGCAGCTCACGGGACAGTCGTTCACCCCTCCACTTT.

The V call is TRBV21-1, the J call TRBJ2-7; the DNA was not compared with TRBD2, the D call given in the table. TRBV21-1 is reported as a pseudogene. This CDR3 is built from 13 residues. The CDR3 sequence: CASPFTKPYEQYF. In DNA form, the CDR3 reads TGTGCCTCTCCTTTTACTAAACCCTACGAGCAGTACTTC.

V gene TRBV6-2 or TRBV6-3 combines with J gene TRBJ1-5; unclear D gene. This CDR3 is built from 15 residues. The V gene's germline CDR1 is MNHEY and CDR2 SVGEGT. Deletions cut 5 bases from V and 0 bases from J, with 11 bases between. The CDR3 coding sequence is TGTGCCAGCAGTGCGGGTTGGGGTAGCAATCAGCCCCAGCATTTT. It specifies CASSAGWGSNQPQHF.

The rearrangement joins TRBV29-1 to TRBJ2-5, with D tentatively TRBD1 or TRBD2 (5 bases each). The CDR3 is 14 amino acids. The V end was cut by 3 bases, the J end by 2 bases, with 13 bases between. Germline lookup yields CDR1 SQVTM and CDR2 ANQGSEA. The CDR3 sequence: CSVDLGTDQETQYF. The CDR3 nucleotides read TGCAGCGTTGACTTGGGGACGGATCAAGAGACCCAGTACTTC.

CDR3 residues: CSVEGTGDYEQYF. The DNA of the CDR3 is TGCAGCGTTGAGGGGACAGGGGACTACGAGCAGTACTTC. The chain has TRBV29-1 and TRBJ2-7; 10 nucleotides line up with TRBD1. V was clipped by 3 bases and J by 3 bases; unmatched bases: 2. CDR3 size: 13 residues. Germline CDR1 SQVTM, CDR2 ANQGSEA.

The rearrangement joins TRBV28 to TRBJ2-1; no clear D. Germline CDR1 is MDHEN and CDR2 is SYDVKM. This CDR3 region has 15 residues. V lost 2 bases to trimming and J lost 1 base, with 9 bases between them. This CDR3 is CASSLVLGSYNEQFF. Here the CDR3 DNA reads TGTGCCAGCAGTTTAGTTTTGGGGTCCTACAATGAGCAGTTCTTC.

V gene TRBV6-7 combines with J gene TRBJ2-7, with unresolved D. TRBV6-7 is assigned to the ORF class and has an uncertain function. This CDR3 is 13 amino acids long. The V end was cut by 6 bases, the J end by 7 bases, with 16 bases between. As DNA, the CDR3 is TGTGCCAGCAGATTCGAACGGTCTGGTGAGCAGTACTTC. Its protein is CASRFERSGEQYF.

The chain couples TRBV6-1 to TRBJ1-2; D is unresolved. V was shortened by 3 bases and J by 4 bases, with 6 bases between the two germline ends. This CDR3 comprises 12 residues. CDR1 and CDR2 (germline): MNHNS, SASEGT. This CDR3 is CASSEVTYGYTF. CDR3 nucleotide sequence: TGTGCCAGCAGTGAGGTTACCTATGGCTACACCTTC.

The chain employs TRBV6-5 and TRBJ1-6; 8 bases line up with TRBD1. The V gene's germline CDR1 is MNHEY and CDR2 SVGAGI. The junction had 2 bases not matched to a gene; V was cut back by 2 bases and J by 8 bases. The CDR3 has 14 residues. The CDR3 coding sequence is TGTGCCAGCAGTTACGGGACAGGCTATTCACCCCTCCACTTT. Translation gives CASSYGTGYSPLHF.

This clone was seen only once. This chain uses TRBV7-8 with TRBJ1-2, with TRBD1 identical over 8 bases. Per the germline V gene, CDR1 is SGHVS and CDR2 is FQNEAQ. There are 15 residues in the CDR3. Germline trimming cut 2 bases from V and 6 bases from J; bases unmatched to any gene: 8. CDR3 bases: TGTGCCAGCAGCTTACCACCGACAGGGGTTAATGGCTACACCTTC. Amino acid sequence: CASSLPPTGVNGYTF.

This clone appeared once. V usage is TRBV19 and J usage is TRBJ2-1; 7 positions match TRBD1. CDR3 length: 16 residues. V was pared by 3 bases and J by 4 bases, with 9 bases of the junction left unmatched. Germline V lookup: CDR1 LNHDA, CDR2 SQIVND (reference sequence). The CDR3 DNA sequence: TGTGCCAGTAGTATCCCAGCGCCAGGGGGTTACAATGAGCAGTTCTTC. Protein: CASSIPAPGGYNEQFF. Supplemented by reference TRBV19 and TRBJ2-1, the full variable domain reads DGGITQSPKYLFRKEGQNVTLSCEQNLNHDAMYWYRQDPGQGLRLIYYSQIVNDFQKGDIAEGYSVSREKKESFPLTVTSAQKNPTAFYLCASSIPAPGGYNEQFFGPGTRLTVL.

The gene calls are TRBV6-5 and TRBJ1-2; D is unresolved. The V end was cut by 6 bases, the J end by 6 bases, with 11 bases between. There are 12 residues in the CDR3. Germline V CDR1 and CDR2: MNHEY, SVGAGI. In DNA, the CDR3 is TGTGCCAGCAGGCAGGTTCACCATGGCTACACCTTC. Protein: CASRQVHHGYTF.

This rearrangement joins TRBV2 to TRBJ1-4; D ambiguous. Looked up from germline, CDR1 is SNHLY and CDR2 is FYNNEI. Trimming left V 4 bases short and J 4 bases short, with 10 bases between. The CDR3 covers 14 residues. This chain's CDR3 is CASSAWGNNEKLFF. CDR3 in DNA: TGTGCCAGCAGTGCGTGGGGAAATAATGAAAAACTGTTTTTT. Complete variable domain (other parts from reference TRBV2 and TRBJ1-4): EPEVTQTPSHQVTQMGQEVILRCVPISNHLYFYWYRQILGQKVEFLVSFYNNEISEKSEIFDDQFSVERPDGSNFTLKIRSTKLEDSAMYFCASSAWGNNEKLFFGSGTQLSVL.

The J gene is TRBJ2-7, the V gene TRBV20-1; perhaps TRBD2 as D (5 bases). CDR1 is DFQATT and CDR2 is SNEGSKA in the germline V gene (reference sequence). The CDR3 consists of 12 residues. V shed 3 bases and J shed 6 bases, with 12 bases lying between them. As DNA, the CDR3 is TGCAGTGCTAGTGAGGGTCGGCTCGAGCAGTACTTC. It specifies CSASEGRLEQYF.

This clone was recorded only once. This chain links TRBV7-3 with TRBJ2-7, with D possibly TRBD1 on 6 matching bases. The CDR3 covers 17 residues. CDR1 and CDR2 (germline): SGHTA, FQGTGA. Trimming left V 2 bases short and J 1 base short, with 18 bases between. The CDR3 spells CASSLGTQGPRSYEQYF. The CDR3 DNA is TGTGCCAGCAGCTTAGGTACACAGGGTCCTCGATCCTACGAGCAGTACTTC.

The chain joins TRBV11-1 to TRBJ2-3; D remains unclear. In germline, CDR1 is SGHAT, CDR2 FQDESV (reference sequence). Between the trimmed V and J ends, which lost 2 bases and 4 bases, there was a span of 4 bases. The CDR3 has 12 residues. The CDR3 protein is CASSLSADTQYF. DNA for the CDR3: TGTGCCAGCAGCTTAAGCGCAGATACGCAGTATTTT.

CDR3 sequence reads: CASSVGGPTDTQYF. The CDR3 DNA sequence: TGTGCCAGCAGTGTGGGGGGGCCCACAGATACGCAGTATTTT. V is TRBV2 and J is TRBJ2-3; a possible D gene is TRBD2 (7 bases). The ends were cut back, 4 bases at V and 2 bases at J, with 10 bases in the middle. CDR3 length: 14 residues. CDR1 is SNHLY, CDR2 FYNNEI, per germline.

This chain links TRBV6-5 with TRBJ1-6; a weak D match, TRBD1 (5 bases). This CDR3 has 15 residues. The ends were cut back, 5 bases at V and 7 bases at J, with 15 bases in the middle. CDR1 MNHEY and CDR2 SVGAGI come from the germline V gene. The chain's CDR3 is CASSQYGTGNSPLHF. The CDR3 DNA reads TGTGCCAGCAGTCAATACGGGACGGGAAATTCACCCCTCCACTTT.

The DNA of the CDR3 is TGTGCCAGCAGTGCGTCGAGGGTAGCCAAAAACATTCAGTACTTC. Residues: CASSASRVAKNIQYF. This chain links TRBV28 with TRBJ2-4; D possibly corresponds to TRBD2 (5 bases). From germline, CDR1 is MDHEN and CDR2 SYDVKM. The V and J ends lost 5 bases and 0 bases respectively, with 11 bases between them. This CDR3 contains 15 residues.

As DNA, the CDR3 is TGTGCCACCCTCCAGGGGGTAGGATACAATGAGCAGTTCTTC. Translated: CATLQGVGYNEQFF. The chain uses TRBV27 and TRBJ2-1; the match to TRBD1 covers 7 bases. The CDR3 consists of 14 residues. Germline V gene sequence: CDR1 MNHEY, CDR2 SMNVEV (reference sequence). The junction had 10 bases not matched to a gene; V was cut back by 10 bases and J by 4 bases.

The CDR3, as DNA: TGCGCCAGCAGCTTGAGGCCCAGCGGGGGCACAGATACGCAGTATTTT. Encoded protein: CASSLRPSGGTDTQYF. The chain recombines TRBV5-1 with TRBJ2-3; 7 bases fit TRBD2. Germline loops: CDR1 SGHRS, CDR2 YFSETQ. The CDR3 runs 16 residues. V lost 1 base and J lost 1; bases outside the gene matches: 6.

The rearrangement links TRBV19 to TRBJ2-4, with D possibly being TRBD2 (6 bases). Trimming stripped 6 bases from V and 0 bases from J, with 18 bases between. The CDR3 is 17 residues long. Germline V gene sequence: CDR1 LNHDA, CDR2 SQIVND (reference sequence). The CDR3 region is CASSDSGLLIAKNIQYF. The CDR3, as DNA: TGTGCCAGTAGCGATTCGGGACTCCTTATAGCCAAAAACATTCAGTACTTC. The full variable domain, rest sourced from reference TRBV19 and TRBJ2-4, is DGGITQSPKYLFRKEGQNVTLSCEQNLNHDAMYWYRQDPGQGLRLIYYSQIVNDFQKGDIAEGYSVSREKKESFPLTVTSAQKNPTAFYLCASSDSGLLIAKNIQYFGAGTRLSVL.

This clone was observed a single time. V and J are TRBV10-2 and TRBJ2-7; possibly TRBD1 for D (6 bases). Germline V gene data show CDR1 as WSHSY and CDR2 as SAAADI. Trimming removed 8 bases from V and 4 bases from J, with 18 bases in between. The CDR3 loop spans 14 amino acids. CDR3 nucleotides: TGCGCCAGCGTCAAAACAGGGATAGGATACGAGCAGTACTTC. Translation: CASVKTGIGYEQYF.

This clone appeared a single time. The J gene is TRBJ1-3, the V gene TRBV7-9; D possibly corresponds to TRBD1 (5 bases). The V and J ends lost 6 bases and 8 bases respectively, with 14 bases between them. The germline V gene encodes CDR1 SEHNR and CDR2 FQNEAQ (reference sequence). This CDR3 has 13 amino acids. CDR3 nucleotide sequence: TGTGCCAGCAGTCTCGCAGGGACGGACACCATATATTTT. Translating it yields CASSLAGTDTIYF. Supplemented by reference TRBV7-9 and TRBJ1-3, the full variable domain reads DTGVSQNPRHKITKRGQNVTFRCDPISEHNRLYWYRQTLGQGPEFLTYFQNEAQLEKSRLLSDRFSAERPKGSFSTLEIQRTEQGDSAMYLCASSLAGTDTIYFGEGSWLTVV.

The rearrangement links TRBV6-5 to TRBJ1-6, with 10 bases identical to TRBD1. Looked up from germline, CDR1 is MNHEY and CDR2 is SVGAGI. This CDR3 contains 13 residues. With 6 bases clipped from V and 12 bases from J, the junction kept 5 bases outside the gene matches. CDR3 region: CASRRTGGLPLHF. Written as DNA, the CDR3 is TGTGCCAGCAGGAGGACAGGGGGGCTACCCCTCCACTTT.

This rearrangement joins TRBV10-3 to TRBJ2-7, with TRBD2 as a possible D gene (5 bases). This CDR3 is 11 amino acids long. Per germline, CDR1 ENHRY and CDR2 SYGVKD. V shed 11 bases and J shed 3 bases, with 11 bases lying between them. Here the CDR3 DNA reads TGTGCCCTCGGGGAAGGCTACGAGCAGTACTTC. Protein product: CALGEGYEQYF.

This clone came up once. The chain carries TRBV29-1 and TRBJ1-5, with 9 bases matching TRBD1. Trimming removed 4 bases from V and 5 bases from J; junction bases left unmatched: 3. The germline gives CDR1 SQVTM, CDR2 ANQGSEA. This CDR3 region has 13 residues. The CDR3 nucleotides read TGCAGCGTTGGGACAGGGGTGGATCAGCCCCAGCATTTT. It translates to CSVGTGVDQPQHF.

The DNA of the CDR3 is TGTGCCAGCAGGTCCGGGGGGAAGACAGGGAACACTGAAGCTTTCTTT. It is translated as CASRSGGKTGNTEAFF. The V and J genes are TRBV27 and TRBJ1-1, with D perhaps TRBD1 (6 bases). V lost 6 bases to trimming and J lost 1 base, with 18 bases between them. CDR1 is MNHEY, CDR2 SMNVEV, per germline (reference sequence). CDR3 length: 16 residues.

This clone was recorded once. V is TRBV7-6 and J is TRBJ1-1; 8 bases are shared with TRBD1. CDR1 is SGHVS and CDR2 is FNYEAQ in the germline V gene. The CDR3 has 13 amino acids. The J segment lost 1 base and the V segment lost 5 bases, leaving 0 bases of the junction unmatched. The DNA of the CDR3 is TGTGCCAGCAGCGACAGGGGGAACACTGAAGCTTTCTTT. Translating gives CASSDRGNTEAFF.